This T cell receptor beta chain was captured by sequencing in a study of T cell responses to AZD1222 COVID-19 vaccine. General study findings and limits: Seropositive AZD1222 recipients at baseline numbered only 6 or 7.

On this clone: Its antigen is undetermined.

Method: immunoSEQ multiplex PCR; TCRdb's copy keeps in-frame clones and lacks some. The sample shows 150,000 to 200,000 clones, 90% to 95% of them seen only once. CDR1 is LGHDT, CDR2 YNNKEL, per germline (reference sequence). Trimming pared 0 bases from V and 1 base from J, leaving 9 bases between. The CDR3 is 16 amino acids. This clonotype was sampled from an adult who received the AZD1222 COVID-19 vaccine. Here the sequenced sample was peripheral blood, taken 28 days after the second AZD1222 dose. V gene TRBV3-1 (or the pseudogene TRBV3-2) combines with J gene TRBJ2-2; D is undetermined. In DNA, the CDR3 is TGTGCCAGCAGCCAAGATGGTCCGGGGAACACCGGGGAGCTGTTTTTT. The encoded protein is CASSQDGPGNTGELFF.